Listed below are T cell receptor beta chains from one sample, sequenced in a study of T cells in Graves' hyperthyroidism and ophthalmopathy. One entry per CDR3 protein, called by TCRdb with MiXCR from the multiplex PCR reads. The sample lists under 600,000 distinct CDR3 sequences, more than 15% occurring once. Sample: blood. These receptors were collected from a woman aged 40-49 years with Graves' ophthalmopathy. Both conserved end residues are part of each CDR3. A D gene is named only where the DNA matches it firmly. Clone size appears in some rows only: once, few, many, or a class for an expanded clone.

size: few; D: TRBD2; V: TRBV20-1; J: TRBJ2-7; DNA: TGCAGTGCTAGATCAGGGACTAGCGGGACATACGAGCAGTACTTC; CDR3: CSARSGTSGTYEQYF
size: NA; D: NA; V: TRBV5-4; J: TRBJ2-7; DNA: TGTGCCAGCAGCTTTGGGGGATCGATATCCTACGAGCAGTACTTC; CDR3: CASSFGGSISYEQYF
size: few; D: NA; V: TRBV28; J: TRBJ1-5; DNA: TGTGCCAGCAGTGGGGGGGGGAATTTAGCTAATCAGCCCCAGCATTTT; CDR3: CASSGGGNLANQPQHF
size: many; D: NA; V: TRBV2; J: TRBJ2-1; DNA: TGTGCCAGCAGCCCCTCCCGACAGCAGTTCTTC; CDR3: CASSPSRQQFF
size: NA; D: NA; V: TRBV28; J: TRBJ2-5; DNA: TGTGCCAGCAGTTACACCTCCGGAGCCCAAGAGACCCAGTACTTC; CDR3: CASSYTSGAQETQYF
size: many; D: NA; V: TRBV6-2/TRBV6-3; J: TRBJ2-2; DNA: TGTGCCAGCAGTCTCAGGGCCTTGGGACTGCCGAGAACCGGGGAGCTGTTTTTT; CDR3: CASSLRALGLPRTGELFF
size: many; D: TRBD1; V: TRBV5-1; J: TRBJ1-2; DNA: TGCGCCAGCAGCCTCGGGACAGCCGGACCCTATGGCTACACCTTC; CDR3: CASSLGTAGPYGYTF
size: NA; D: NA; V: TRBV6-1; J: TRBJ2-1; DNA: TGTGCCAGCAGTGGAATTCGGGAGCAGTTCTTC; CDR3: CASSGIREQFF
size: few; D: TRBD1; V: TRBV6-1; J: TRBJ1-1; DNA: TGTGCCAGCAGTTCCCGACAGGGGGCCGGGAACACTGAAGCTTTCTTT; CDR3: CASSSRQGAGNTEAFF
size: many; D: NA; V: TRBV11-2; J: TRBJ2-1; DNA: TGTGCCAGCAGCTCCCGGGACCGATACTACAATGAGCAGTTCTTC; CDR3: CASSSRDRYYNEQFF
size: many; D: TRBD2; V: TRBV28; J: TRBJ2-7; DNA: TGTGCCAGCAGTTTAAGGCGGGAGGCAAGGGAGCAGTACTTC; CDR3: CASSLRREAREQYF
size: NA; D: NA; V: TRBV24-1; J: TRBJ1-2; DNA: TGTGCCACCAGTGCAGCCCCCCAGTTCGGGGTTTACGGCTACACCTTC; CDR3: CATSAAPQFGVYGYTF
size: many; D: TRBD1; V: TRBV2; J: TRBJ2-7; DNA: TGTGCCAGCAGGGACAGGGGGCTGGACGAGCAGTACTTC; CDR3: CASRDRGLDEQYF
size: many; D: NA; V: TRBV3-1; J: TRBJ2-7; DNA: TGTGCCAGCAGCCAAGGGCCCAGAGCCTACGAGCAGTACTTC; CDR3: CASSQGPRAYEQYF
size: many; D: NA; V: TRBV11-2; J: TRBJ2-3; DNA: TGTGCCAGCAGCTTAGGTCTCCTCAGGGCGGATACGCAGTATTTT; CDR3: CASSLGLLRADTQYF
size: many; D: TRBD1; V: TRBV28; J: TRBJ1-2; DNA: TGTGCCAGCAGCCCTGGGGACAGGGGTAACTATGGCTACACCTTC; CDR3: CASSPGDRGNYGYTF
size: many; D: TRBD2; V: TRBV10-3; J: TRBJ2-1; DNA: TGTGCCATCAGTCGCCCTATAGCGGGAGGGCCTGATGAGCAGTTCTTC; CDR3: CAISRPIAGGPDEQFF
size: many; D: NA; V: TRBV3-1; J: TRBJ2-3; DNA: TGTGCCAGCTCGGACACTAGCACAGATACGCAGTATTTT; CDR3: CASSDTSTDTQYF
size: many; D: NA; V: TRBV30; J: TRBJ2-6; DNA: TGTGCCTGGAGTCCTCCGGGATCTGGGGCCAACGTCCTGACTTTC; CDR3: CAWSPPGSGANVLTF
size: NA; D: NA; V: TRBV11-3; J: TRBJ2-2; DNA: TGTGCCAGCAGCTCGTTTGACACCGGGGAGCTGTTTTTT; CDR3: CASSSFDTGELFF
size: few; D: NA; V: TRBV2; J: TRBJ1-4; DNA: TGTGCCAGCAAAGGACAGACCACTAATGAAAAACTGTTTTTT; CDR3: CASKGQTTNEKLFF
size: few; D: NA; V: TRBV7-9; J: TRBJ2-5; DNA: TGTGCCAGCAGCTTATCCCCATCACAGGGAGGGGAGACCCAGTACTTC; CDR3: CASSLSPSQGGETQYF
size: many; D: TRBD2; V: TRBV5-1; J: TRBJ2-3; DNA: TGCGCCAGCAGCTTCCAAGCTAGCGGTGCCACAGATACGCAGTATTTT; CDR3: CASSFQASGATDTQYF
size: many; D: TRBD1; V: TRBV3-1; J: TRBJ2-2; DNA: TGTGCCAGCAGCCATGGCGGGACAGGGAGAACCGGGGAGCTGTTTTTT; CDR3: CASSHGGTGRTGELFF
size: many; D: NA; V: TRBV7-8; J: TRBJ1-4; DNA: TGTGCCAGCAGCTTAGGTGATCCAACTAATGAAAAACTGTTTTTT; CDR3: CASSLGDPTNEKLFF
size: NA; D: NA; V: TRBV30; J: TRBJ1-1; DNA: TGTGCCACCTCGGCGAAAGGGGCGATGAACACTGAAGCTTTCTTT; CDR3: CATSAKGAMNTEAFF
size: many; D: NA; V: TRBV28; J: TRBJ1-5; DNA: TGTGCCAGCGGCGATGGGGGGAATCAGCCCCAGCATTTT; CDR3: CASGDGGNQPQHF
size: many; D: NA; V: TRBV9; J: TRBJ1-1; DNA: TGTGCCAGCAGCGCACTCCCCGGGGGCACTGAAGCTTTCTTT; CDR3: CASSALPGGTEAFF
size: many; D: NA; V: TRBV11-2; J: TRBJ2-3; DNA: TGTGCCAGCAGGCCTCTAGCGCAAGATACGCAGTATTTT; CDR3: CASRPLAQDTQYF
size: NA; D: NA; V: TRBV5-5; J: TRBJ1-1; DNA: TGTGCCAGCAGCACGGGGCGACAGTTCTTAGGCACTGAAGCTTTCTTT; CDR3: CASSTGRQFLGTEAFF
size: many; D: NA; V: TRBV3-1; J: TRBJ2-5; DNA: TGTGCCAGCAGCCCGCGGGTCCCGCAAGAGACCCAGTACTTC; CDR3: CASSPRVPQETQYF
size: few; D: TRBD1; V: TRBV12-3/TRBV12-4; J: TRBJ1-4; DNA: TGTGCCAGCAGTTTGGGACAGGGTTTCGAAAAACTGTTTTTT; CDR3: CASSLGQGFEKLFF
size: few; D: TRBD2; V: TRBV20-1; J: TRBJ2-1; DNA: TGCAGTGCTATACTAGCGTGGTACAATGAGCAGTTCTTC; CDR3: CSAILAWYNEQFF
size: many; D: TRBD2; V: TRBV10-2; J: TRBJ2-7; DNA: TGCGCCAGCAGTGACCTAGCGGTAGGGTACGAGCAGTACTTC; CDR3: CASSDLAVGYEQYF
size: many; D: TRBD2; V: TRBV5-1; J: TRBJ2-7; DNA: TGCGCCAGCAGCTTACTAGCGAACTCCTACGAGCAGTACTTC; CDR3: CASSLLANSYEQYF
size: few; D: TRBD2; V: TRBV7-9; J: TRBJ2-5; DNA: TGTGCCAGCAGCTTAGTAGCGGGGAAAGAGACCCAGTACTTC; CDR3: CASSLVAGKETQYF